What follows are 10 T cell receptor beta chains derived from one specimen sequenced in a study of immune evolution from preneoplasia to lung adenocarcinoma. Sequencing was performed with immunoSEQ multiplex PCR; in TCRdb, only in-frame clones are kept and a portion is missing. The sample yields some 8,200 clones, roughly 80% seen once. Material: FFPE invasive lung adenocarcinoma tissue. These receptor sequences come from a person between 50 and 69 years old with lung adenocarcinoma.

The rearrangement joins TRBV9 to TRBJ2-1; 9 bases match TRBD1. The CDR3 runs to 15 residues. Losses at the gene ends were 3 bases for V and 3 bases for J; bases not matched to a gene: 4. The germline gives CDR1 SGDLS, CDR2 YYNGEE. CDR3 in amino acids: CASSAGQGSYNEQFF. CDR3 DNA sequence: TGTGCCAGCAGCGCGGGACAGGGCAGCTACAATGAGCAGTTCTTC.

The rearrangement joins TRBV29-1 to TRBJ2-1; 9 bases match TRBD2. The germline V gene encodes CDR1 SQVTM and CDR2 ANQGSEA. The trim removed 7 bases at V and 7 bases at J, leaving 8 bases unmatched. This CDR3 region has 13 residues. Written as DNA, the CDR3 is TGCAGCGCACCTAGCGGGACTTTGAATGAGCAGTTCTTC. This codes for CSAPSGTLNEQFF.

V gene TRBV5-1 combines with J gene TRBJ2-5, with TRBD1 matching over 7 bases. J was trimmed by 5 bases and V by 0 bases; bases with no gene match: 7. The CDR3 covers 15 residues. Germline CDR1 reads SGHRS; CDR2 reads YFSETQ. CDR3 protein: CASSLGGGEEETQYF. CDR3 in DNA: TGCGCCAGCAGCTTGGGAGGGGGCGAGGAGGAGACCCAGTACTTC.

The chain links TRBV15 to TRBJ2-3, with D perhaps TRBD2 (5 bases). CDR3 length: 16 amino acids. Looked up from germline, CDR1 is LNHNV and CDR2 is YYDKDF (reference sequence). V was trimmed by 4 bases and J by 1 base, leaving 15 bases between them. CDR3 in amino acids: CATSKPEVEGTDTQYF. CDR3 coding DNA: TGTGCCACCAGCAAACCGGAGGTGGAGGGCACAGATACGCAGTATTTT.

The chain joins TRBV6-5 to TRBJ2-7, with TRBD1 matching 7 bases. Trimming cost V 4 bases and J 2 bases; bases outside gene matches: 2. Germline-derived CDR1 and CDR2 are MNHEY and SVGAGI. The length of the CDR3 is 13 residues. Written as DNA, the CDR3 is TGTGCCAGCAGTTGGGACAGTACCTACGAGCAGTACTTC. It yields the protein CASSWDSTYEQYF.

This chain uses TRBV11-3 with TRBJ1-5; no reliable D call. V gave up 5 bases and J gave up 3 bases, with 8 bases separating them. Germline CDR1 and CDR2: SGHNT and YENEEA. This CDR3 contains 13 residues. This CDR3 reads CASSRRPNQPQHF. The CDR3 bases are TGTGCCAGCAGCCGCCGACCCAATCAGCCCCAGCATTTT.

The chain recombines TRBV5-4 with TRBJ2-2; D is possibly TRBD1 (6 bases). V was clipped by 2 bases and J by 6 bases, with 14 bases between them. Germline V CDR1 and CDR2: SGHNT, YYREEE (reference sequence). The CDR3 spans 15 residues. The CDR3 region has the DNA TGTGCCAGCAGCTTATCAGGGGCCCGGGCCGGGGAGCTGTTTTTT. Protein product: CASSLSGARAGELFF.

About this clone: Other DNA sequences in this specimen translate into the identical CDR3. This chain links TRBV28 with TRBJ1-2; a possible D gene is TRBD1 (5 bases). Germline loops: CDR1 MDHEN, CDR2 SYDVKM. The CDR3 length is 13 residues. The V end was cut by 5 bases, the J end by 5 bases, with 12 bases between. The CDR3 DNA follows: TGTGCCAGCAGTCCCGGGACCGGTTATGGCTACACCTTC. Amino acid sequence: CASSPGTGYGYTF.

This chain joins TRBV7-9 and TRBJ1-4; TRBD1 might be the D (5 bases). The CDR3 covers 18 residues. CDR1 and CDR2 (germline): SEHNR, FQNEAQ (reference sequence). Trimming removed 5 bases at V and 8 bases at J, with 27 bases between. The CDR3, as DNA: TGTGCCAGCAGCGGGGACCGGGATATAGACAGCGGCGTCGAAAAACTGTTTTTT. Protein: CASSGDRDIDSGVEKLFF.

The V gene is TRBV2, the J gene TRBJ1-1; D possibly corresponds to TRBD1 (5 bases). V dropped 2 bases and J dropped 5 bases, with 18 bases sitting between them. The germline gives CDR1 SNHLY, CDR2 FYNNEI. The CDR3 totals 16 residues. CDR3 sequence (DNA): TGTGCCAGCAGTGAATTGGGCAGGGCAAAAGGGACTGAAGCTTTCTTT. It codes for CASSELGRAKGTEAFF.